Detailed here is one TCR beta chain. Its antigen is unknown. Base quality data are lacking; no much larger clone is found one base away. In the prospective study, participants were roughly 18 to 95 years old, resided in fewer than 25 geographic areas of the United States, and were enrolled through a virtual design. Cohort assignment in the prospective study relied on participant-reported clinical history from a screening survey and a study questionnaire. Exposed participants had been in contact, within 2 weeks of entering the study, with a person who had a PCR-confirmed or clinician-diagnosed case of COVID-19. In the prospective study, whole blood, serum and a nasopharyngeal or oropharyngeal swab were collected from each participant by mobile phlebotomists. Prospective study participants could optionally give additional blood draws and questionnaires over an approximately two-month period. Before DNA extraction, prospective study blood samples were shipped either frozen or at room temperature.

This entry comes from a study of blood T cell repertoires in COVID-19 (TCRdb year 2020). With respect to the entire study: Samples covering the acute and convalescent phases of COVID-19 were provided by collaborators in the United States, Italy and Spain. The prospective study material was composed of cDNA or gDNA derived from T cells, B-cell-depleted T cells, or PBMCs. The dataset comprised deeply sampled blood TCRbeta repertoires from subjects exposed to, actively infected with, or recovered from COVID-19. The repertoires were released in a freely available public database intended as a resource for research on the immune response to SARS-CoV-2. Samples came from the ongoing ImmuneRACE study (first 160 participants) plus 1,254 subjects from 6 global collaborators. Nearly every sample came with metadata listing a de-identified subject ID, COVID-19 status, age in years and sex. HLA class I and class II types, where available, came from metadata supplied by the sample provider rather than from assay-based typing.

Study-wide conclusions, independent of this receptor: The quantity of clinical and demographic metadata differed by source and by participant and was supplied without curation.

TCRbeta CDR3 regions were amplified from genomic DNA using the immunoSEQ Assay, a bias-controlled multiplex PCR. On the authors' methods: Within the assay, amplification of reference gene primers was used to estimate how many nucleated cells each sample contained. To quantify the absolute abundance of each unique TCRbeta CDR3 rearrangement, sequence reads were collapsed and filtered. For each sample, productive Simpson clonality was calculated by taking the square root of Simpson's diversity index across productive rearrangements. TCRdb retrieved this table from immuneACCESS and kept in-frame rearrangements only. Not all clones are present; in checked studies, unresolved V genes account for under half, and no reason is known for the remainder. V and J calls and clone size are given by that table; D and trimming were obtained from the DNA. This sample lists roughly 400,000 clones; roughly 84% were detected once. The ten most abundant clones make up roughly 1.4% of the sample.

CDR1 and CDR2 are read off the germline V gene (reference sequence) as SGHNT and YYREEE. Including the terminal cysteine and phenylalanine, the CDR3 comprises 15 residues. The read is trimmed to its CDR3 DNA, 45 bases read in frame from base 1. The junction shows trimming of 0 bases on V and 4 bases on J, and the gene matches do not reach 0 bases of it. The sequenced sample was PBMCs or T cells enriched from blood (not recorded which). The V and J segments used are TRBV5-4 and TRBJ2-3; the junction holds 12 bases that match TRBD2. This clonotype was sampled from a woman in her late teens or twenties who had been exposed to COVID-19. The nucleotides read TGTGCCAGCAGCTTGGGACTAGCGGGAGCAGATACGCAGTATTTT. Translated, this gives CASSLGLAGADTQYF.